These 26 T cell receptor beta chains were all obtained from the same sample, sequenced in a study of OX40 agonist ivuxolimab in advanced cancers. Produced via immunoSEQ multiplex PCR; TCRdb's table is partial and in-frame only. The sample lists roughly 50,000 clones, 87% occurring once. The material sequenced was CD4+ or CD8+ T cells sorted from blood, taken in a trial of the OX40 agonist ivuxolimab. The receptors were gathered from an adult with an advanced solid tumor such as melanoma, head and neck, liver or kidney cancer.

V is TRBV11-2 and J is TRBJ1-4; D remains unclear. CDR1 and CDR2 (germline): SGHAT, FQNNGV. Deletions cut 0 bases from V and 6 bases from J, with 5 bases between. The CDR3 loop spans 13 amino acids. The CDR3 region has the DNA TGTGCCAGCAGCTTAGACATGGATGAAAAACTGTTTTTT. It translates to CASSLDMDEKLFF.

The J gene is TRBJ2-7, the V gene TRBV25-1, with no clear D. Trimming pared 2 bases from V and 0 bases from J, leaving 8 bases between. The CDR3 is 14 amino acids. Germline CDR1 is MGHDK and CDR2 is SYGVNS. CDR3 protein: CASSEAKSSYEQYF. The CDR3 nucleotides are TGTGCCAGCAGTGAAGCGAAGAGCTCCTACGAGCAGTACTTC.

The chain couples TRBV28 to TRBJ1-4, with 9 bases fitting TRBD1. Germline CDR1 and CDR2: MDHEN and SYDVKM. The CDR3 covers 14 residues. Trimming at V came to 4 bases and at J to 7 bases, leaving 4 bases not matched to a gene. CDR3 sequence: CASSSGQGTEKLFF. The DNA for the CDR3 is TGTGCCAGCAGTTCGGGACAGGGAACTGAAAAACTGTTTTTT.

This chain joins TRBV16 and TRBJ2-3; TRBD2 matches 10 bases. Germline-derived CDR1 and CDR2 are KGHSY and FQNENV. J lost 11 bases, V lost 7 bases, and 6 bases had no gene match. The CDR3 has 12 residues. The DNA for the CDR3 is TGTGCCAGCACGGATATAGCGGGAGGGCAGTATTTT. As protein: CASTDIAGGQYF.

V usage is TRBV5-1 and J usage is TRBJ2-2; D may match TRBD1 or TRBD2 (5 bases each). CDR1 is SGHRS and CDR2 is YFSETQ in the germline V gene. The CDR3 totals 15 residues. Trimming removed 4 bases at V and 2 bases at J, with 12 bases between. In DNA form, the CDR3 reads TGCGCCAGCAGCAAGGGGAGCAGCAACACCGGGGAGCTGTTTTTT. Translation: CASSKGSSNTGELFF.

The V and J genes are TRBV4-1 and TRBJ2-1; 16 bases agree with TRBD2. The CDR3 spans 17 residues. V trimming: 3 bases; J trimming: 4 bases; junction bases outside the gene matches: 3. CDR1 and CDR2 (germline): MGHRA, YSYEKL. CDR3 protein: CASSQGLAGGRYNEQFF. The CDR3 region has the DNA TGCGCCAGCAGCCAGGGACTAGCGGGGGGGCGGTACAATGAGCAGTTCTTC.

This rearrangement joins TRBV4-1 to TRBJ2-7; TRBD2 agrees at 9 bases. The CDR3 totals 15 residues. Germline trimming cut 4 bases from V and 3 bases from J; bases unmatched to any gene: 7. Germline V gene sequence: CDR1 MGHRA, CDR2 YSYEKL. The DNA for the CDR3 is TGCGCCAGCAGCCCCCAGCGGGGGGACTACTACGAGCAGTACTTC. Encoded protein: CASSPQRGDYYEQYF.

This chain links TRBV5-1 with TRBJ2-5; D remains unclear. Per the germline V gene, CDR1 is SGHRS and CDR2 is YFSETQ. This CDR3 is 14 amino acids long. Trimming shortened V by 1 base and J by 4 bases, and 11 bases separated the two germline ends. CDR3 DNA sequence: TGCGCCAGCAGCTTGCCCCCGCCCTCAGAGACCCAGTACTTC. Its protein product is CASSLPPPSETQYF.

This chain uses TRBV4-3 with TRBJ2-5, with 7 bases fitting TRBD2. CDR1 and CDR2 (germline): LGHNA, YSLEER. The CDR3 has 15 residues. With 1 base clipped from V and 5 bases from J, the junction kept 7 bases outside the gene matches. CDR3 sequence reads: CASSQVWEGRETQYF. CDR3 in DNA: TGCGCCAGCAGCCAAGTTTGGGAGGGGAGGGAGACCCAGTACTTC.

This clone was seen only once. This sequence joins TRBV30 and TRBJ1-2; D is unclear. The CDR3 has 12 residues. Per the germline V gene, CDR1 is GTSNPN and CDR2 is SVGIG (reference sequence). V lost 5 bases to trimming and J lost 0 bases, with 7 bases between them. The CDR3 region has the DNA TGTGCCTGGTCCGGGACTAACTATGGCTACACCTTC. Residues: CAWSGTNYGYTF.

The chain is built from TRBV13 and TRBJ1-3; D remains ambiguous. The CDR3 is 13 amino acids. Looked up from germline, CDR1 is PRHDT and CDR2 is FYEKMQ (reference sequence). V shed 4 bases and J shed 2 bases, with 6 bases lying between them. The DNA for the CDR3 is TGTGCCAGCAGCTCTCGCCCTGGAAACACCATATATTTT. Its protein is CASSSRPGNTIYF.

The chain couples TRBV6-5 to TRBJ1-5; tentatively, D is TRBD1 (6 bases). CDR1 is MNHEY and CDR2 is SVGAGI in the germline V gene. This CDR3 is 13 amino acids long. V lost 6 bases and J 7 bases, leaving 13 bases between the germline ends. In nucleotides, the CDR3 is TGTGCCAGCAGCGACCTACAGGGCCAGCCCCAGCATTTT. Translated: CASSDLQGQPQHF.

As DNA, the CDR3 is TGTGCCTGGAGACTTGAGGGGGGAGGCTCGAACACCGGGGAGCTGTTTTTT. Translation gives CAWRLEGGGSNTGELFF. The J gene is TRBJ2-2, the V gene TRBV30, with D tentatively TRBD1 or TRBD2 (6 bases each). The CDR3 consists of 17 residues. Deletions cut 3 bases from V and 0 bases from J, with 17 bases between. CDR1 and CDR2 (germline): GTSNPN, SVGIG (reference sequence).

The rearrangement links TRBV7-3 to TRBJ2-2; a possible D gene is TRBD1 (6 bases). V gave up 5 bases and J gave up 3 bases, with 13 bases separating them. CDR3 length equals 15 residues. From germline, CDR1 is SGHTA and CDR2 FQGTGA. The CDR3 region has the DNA TGTGCCAGCAGCCAGGGGCTTGCGGACACCGGGGAGCTGTTTTTT. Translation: CASSQGLADTGELFF.

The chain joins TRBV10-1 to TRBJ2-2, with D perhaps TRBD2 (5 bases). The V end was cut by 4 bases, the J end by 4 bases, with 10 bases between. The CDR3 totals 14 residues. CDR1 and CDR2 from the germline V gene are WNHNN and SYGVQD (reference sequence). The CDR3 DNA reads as TGCGCCAGCAGTGCCAGCGGTTCCACCGGGGAGCTGTTTTTT. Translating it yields CASSASGSTGELFF.

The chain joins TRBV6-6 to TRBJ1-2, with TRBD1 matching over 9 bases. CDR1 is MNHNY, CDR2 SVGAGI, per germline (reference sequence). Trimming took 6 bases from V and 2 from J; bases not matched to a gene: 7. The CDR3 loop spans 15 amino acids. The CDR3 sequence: CASRGTGQGNYGYTF. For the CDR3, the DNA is TGTGCCAGCAGGGGAACGGGACAGGGAAACTATGGCTACACCTTC.

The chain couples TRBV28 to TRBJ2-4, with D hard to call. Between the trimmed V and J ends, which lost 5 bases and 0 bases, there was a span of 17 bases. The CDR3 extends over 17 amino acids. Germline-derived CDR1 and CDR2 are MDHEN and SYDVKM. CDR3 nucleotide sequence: TGTGCCAGCAGTCAACTGGGCAGGTCTGTAGCCAAAAACATTCAGTACTTC. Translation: CASSQLGRSVAKNIQYF.

The CDR3 is CASSLAARSYEQYF. The CDR3 coding sequence is TGTGCCAGCAGCTTAGCGGCACGCTCCTACGAGCAGTACTTC. The genes are TRBV7-6 and TRBJ2-7; D is ambiguous. The CDR3 sequence is 14 residues long. With 0 bases removed from V and 0 bases from J, the gap between germline ends came to 6 bases. Germline V lookup: CDR1 SGHVS, CDR2 FNYEAQ.

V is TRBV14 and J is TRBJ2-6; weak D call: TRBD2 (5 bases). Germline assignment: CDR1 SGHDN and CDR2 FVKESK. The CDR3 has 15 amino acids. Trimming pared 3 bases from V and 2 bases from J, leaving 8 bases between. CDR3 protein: CASSHRRTGANVLTF. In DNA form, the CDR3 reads TGTGCCAGCAGCCATAGGAGGACTGGGGCCAACGTCCTGACTTTC.

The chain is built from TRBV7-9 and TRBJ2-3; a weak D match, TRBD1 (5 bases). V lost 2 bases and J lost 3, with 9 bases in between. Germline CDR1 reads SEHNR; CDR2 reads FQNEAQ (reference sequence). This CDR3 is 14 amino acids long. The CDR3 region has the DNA TGTGCCAGCAGCTTAATGCAGGGTACAGATACGCAGTATTTT. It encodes CASSLMQGTDTQYF.

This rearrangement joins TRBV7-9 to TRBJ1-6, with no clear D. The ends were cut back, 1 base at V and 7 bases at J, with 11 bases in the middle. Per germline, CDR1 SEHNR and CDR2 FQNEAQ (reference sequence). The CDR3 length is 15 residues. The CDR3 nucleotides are TGTGCCAGCAGCTTAGATAGGGTGCACAATTCACCCCTCCACTTT. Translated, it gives CASSLDRVHNSPLHF.

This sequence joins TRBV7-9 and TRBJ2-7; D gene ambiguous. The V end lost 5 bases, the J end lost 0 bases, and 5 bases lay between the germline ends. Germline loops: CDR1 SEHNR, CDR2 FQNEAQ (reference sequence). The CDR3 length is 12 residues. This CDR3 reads CASSPISYEQYF. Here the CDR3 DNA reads TGTGCCAGCAGCCCCATCTCCTACGAGCAGTACTTC. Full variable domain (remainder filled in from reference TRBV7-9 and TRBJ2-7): DTGVSQNPRHKITKRGQNVTFRCDPISEHNRLYWYRQTLGQGPEFLTYFQNEAQLEKSRLLSDRFSAERPKGSFSTLEIQRTEQGDSAMYLCASSPISYEQYFGPGTRLTVT.

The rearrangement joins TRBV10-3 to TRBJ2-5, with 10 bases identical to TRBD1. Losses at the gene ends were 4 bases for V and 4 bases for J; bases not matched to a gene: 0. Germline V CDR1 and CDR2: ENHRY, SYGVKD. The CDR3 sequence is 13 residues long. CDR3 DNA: TGTGCCATCAGTGGGGACAGGGGAGAGACCCAGTACTTC. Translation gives CAISGDRGETQYF.

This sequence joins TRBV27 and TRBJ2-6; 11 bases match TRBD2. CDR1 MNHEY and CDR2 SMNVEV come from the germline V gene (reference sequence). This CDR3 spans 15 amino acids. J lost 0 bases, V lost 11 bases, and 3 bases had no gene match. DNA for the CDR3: TGTGCCTGTAGCGGGAGGGTCTCTGGGGCCAACGTCCTGACTTTC. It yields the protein CACSGRVSGANVLTF.

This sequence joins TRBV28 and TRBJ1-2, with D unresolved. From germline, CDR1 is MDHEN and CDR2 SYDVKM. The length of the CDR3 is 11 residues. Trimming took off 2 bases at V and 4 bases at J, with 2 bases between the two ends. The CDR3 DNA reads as TGTGCCAGCAGTTTAACCTATGGCTACACCTTC. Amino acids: CASSLTYGYTF.

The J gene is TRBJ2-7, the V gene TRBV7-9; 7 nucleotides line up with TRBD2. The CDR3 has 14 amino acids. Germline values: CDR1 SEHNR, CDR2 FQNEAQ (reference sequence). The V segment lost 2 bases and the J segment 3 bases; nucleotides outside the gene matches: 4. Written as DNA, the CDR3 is TGTGCCAGCAGCTTAAATCGCGGGGGCTACGAGCAGTACTTC. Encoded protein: CASSLNRGGYEQYF. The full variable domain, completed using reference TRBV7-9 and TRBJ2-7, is DTGVSQNPRHKITKRGQNVTFRCDPISEHNRLYWYRQTLGQGPEFLTYFQNEAQLEKSRLLSDRFSAERPKGSFSTLEIQRTEQGDSAMYLCASSLNRGGYEQYFGPGTRLTVT.